This TCR beta chain was identified in a study of blood T cell repertoires in COVID-19. Study details: The origin of the acute and convalescent COVID-19 samples was the United States, Italy and Spain.

TCRdb's copy holds only in-frame clones and misses some; the assay was immunoSEQ multiplex PCR. This table holds some 170,000 clones, around 83% found once. Losses at the gene ends were 7 bases for V and 5 bases for J; bases not matched to a gene: 7. The CDR3 sequence is 14 residues long. Germline-derived CDR1 and CDR2 are SEHNR and FQNEAQ (reference sequence). The chain uses TRBV7-9 and TRBJ1-1, with 10 bases lining up with TRBD1. This receptor was identified in a man aged 40-49 years with acute or convalescent COVID-19. Source material: peripheral blood. For the CDR3, the DNA is TGTGCCAGCATTCCCGGACAGGGGGGAACTGAAGCTTTCTTT. It encodes CASIPGQGGTEAFF.